Included here is one TCR beta chain sequence, with context. The antigen is not known. These data originate in a study of radiotherapy plus CTLA-4 blockade in lung cancer. Study-level background: There were objective responses in 18% of patients, and approximately 30% had disease control. Notes on the study in general: Radiotherapy plus ipilimumab was followed by expansion in blood of tumor-derived TCR clones.

Repertoires were generated with immunoSEQ multiplex PCR, while TCRdb's copy carries only in-frame clones and drops some. The data contain about 49,000 clones, approximately 84% of them singletons. Germline CDR1 reads SGDLS; CDR2 reads YYNGEE. The trim removed 4 bases at V and 6 bases at J, leaving 12 bases unmatched. CDR3 size: 16 residues. V and J are TRBV9 and TRBJ2-1; TRBD2 aligns across 8 bases. Sequenced here: peripheral blood, sampled from a patient treated with radiotherapy plus ipilimumab. This TCR was sampled from a human donor with non-small cell lung cancer whose response to radiotherapy plus ipilimumab could not be evaluated. The CDR3, as DNA: TGTGCCAGCAGCCGTTATAGCGGGACCCCTGGCAATGAGCAGTTCTTC. The encoded protein is CASSRYSGTPGNEQFF.